Listed below are T cell receptor beta chains from one sample, sequenced in a study of vaccination and CD4 T cells after COVID-19. No antigen has been assigned to these receptors. TCRdb processed the PCR reads anew with MiXCR; each CDR3 protein has one entry. The sample includes about 15,000 distinct CDR3 sequences, around 50% of them seen just once. Sequenced here: CD4+ T cells from blood, cultured in vitro, sampled before SARS-CoV-2 vaccination. The origin of the receptors is a human donor who had recovered from COVID-19. The conserved cysteine and the conserved F or W are not part of the CDR3 here.

CDR3 protein: ASSQVPDTQY; J gene: TRBJ2-3; V gene: TRBV4-1
CDR3 protein: ASSSLWQNNSPLH; J gene: TRBJ1-6; V gene: TRBV19
CDR3 protein: ASSPGTGANYGYT; J gene: TRBJ1-2; V gene: TRBV5-6
CDR3 protein: ASSPTQGAIYGYT; J gene: TRBJ1-2; V gene: TRBV6-1
CDR3 protein: SARTTSSYEQY; J gene: TRBJ2-7; V gene: TRBV20-1
CDR3 protein: ASRSRQGRGTPLH; J gene: TRBJ1-6; V gene: TRBV12-3/TRBV12-4
CDR3 protein: ASRSQGDTEAF; J gene: TRBJ1-1; V gene: TRBV28
CDR3 protein: ASSEIFGGYTEAF; J gene: TRBJ1-1; V gene: TRBV25-1
CDR3 protein: ASSLAGRGEAF; J gene: TRBJ1-1; V gene: TRBV7-3
CDR3 protein: ASLHGALNTGELF; J gene: TRBJ2-2; V gene: TRBV6-2/TRBV6-3
CDR3 protein: ASSLLGGAGNTIY; J gene: TRBJ1-3; V gene: TRBV11-1
CDR3 protein: ASSLRRDSPTEAF; J gene: TRBJ1-1; V gene: TRBV21-1
CDR3 protein: ASSYSGQGAQETQY; J gene: TRBJ2-5; V gene: TRBV6-5
CDR3 protein: ASSDRDLGNQPQH; J gene: TRBJ1-5; V gene: TRBV2
CDR3 protein: ASSNLGTSSRYQPQH; J gene: TRBJ1-5; V gene: TRBV28
CDR3 protein: AISESIGGGFGQPQH; J gene: TRBJ1-5; V gene: TRBV6-1
CDR3 protein: ASSSLGDRGPGNSPLH; J gene: TRBJ1-6; V gene: TRBV28
CDR3 protein: SARDPDQAGVRNEQF; J gene: TRBJ2-1; V gene: TRBV20-1
CDR3 protein: ASSVRGVLTEAF; J gene: TRBJ1-1; V gene: TRBV2
CDR3 protein: ASSEGPGANVLT; J gene: TRBJ2-6; V gene: TRBV7-8
CDR3 protein: ASSREGDGSYEQY; J gene: TRBJ2-7; V gene: TRBV28
CDR3 protein: ASSLISGGGYT; J gene: TRBJ1-2; V gene: TRBV7-3
CDR3 protein: ASSLDITGSLH; J gene: TRBJ1-6; V gene: TRBV7-6
CDR3 protein: ASSTRVSEAF; J gene: TRBJ1-1; V gene: TRBV11-3
CDR3 protein: ASSYWVGTETQY; J gene: TRBJ2-5; V gene: TRBV6-2/TRBV6-3
CDR3 protein: ASSVATSGSSYNEQF; J gene: TRBJ2-1; V gene: TRBV9
CDR3 protein: ASSRGGNTEAF; J gene: TRBJ1-1; V gene: TRBV18
CDR3 protein: ASSRTGSYYGYT; J gene: TRBJ1-2; V gene: TRBV19
CDR3 protein: ASSRFQGDQPQH; J gene: TRBJ1-5; V gene: TRBV6-1
CDR3 protein: ATSEIQRETQY; J gene: TRBJ2-5; V gene: TRBV24-1
CDR3 protein: ASSGLTGAIQPQH; J gene: TRBJ1-5; V gene: TRBV19
CDR3 protein: ASSETLGGWYNEQF; J gene: TRBJ2-1; V gene: TRBV11-2
CDR3 protein: ASSYSNGRSMNTEAF; J gene: TRBJ1-1; V gene: TRBV6-2/TRBV6-3
CDR3 protein: ASSRKDRGAYNSPLH; J gene: TRBJ1-6; V gene: TRBV5-6
CDR3 protein: ASSPDREDEQY; J gene: TRBJ2-7; V gene: TRBV19
CDR3 protein: ASRAGTVLNYGYT; J gene: TRBJ1-2; V gene: TRBV5-4
CDR3 protein: ASSLETGGTYGYT; J gene: TRBJ1-2; V gene: TRBV5-6
CDR3 protein: ASNKGREGDEQY; J gene: TRBJ2-7; V gene: TRBV6-1
CDR3 protein: ASSKGGTGGNQPQH; J gene: TRBJ1-5; V gene: TRBV21-1
CDR3 protein: SARARYGYT; J gene: TRBJ1-2; V gene: TRBV20-1
CDR3 protein: ASSSPRDRDEQF; J gene: TRBJ2-1; V gene: TRBV28
CDR3 protein: ASSPGGAYEQY; J gene: TRBJ2-7; V gene: TRBV7-9
CDR3 protein: ATSRAGPDTQY; J gene: TRBJ2-3; V gene: TRBV24-1
CDR3 protein: ASSANRGPNSPLH; J gene: TRBJ1-6; V gene: TRBV2
CDR3 protein: ASSLGGHQPQH; J gene: TRBJ1-5; V gene: TRBV7-9
CDR3 protein: ASSTSGQYSGANVLT; J gene: TRBJ2-6; V gene: TRBV7-9
CDR3 protein: ASSLIRGQGTFPY; J gene: TRBJ2-7; V gene: TRBV11-2
CDR3 protein: ASSPGQGGYQPQH; J gene: TRBJ1-5; V gene: TRBV6-1
CDR3 protein: ASSLGSAGELF; J gene: TRBJ2-2; V gene: TRBV11-1
CDR3 protein: ATSPGTSLETQY; J gene: TRBJ2-5; V gene: TRBV6-2/TRBV6-3
CDR3 protein: ASSLIPGPQETQY; J gene: TRBJ2-5; V gene: TRBV7-3
CDR3 protein: ASRDRSPGSYNEQF; J gene: TRBJ2-1; V gene: TRBV6-2/TRBV6-3
CDR3 protein: ASTNQGFRGYT; J gene: TRBJ1-2; V gene: TRBV12-3/TRBV12-4
CDR3 protein: ASSSQGRSAQH; J gene: TRBJ1-5; V gene: TRBV19
CDR3 protein: ASRSTLTGELF; J gene: TRBJ2-2; V gene: TRBV28